A selection of T cell receptor beta chains follows, all from one sample in a study of blood T cell repertoires in COVID-19. TCRdb keeps only in-frame clones here, not all; method: immunoSEQ multiplex PCR. The table shows over 150,000 clones, with approximately 85% occurring only once. The sequencing sample was made of peripheral blood. The source of these receptors is a man in his sixties with COVID-19, enrolled during active disease. CDR3s include the opening cysteine and the closing phenylalanine or tryptophan. A D gene is named only where the DNA matches it firmly. Clone size is not always given. Where it is, it says once, few, many or a class for expanded clones.

size: .; D: .; J: TRBJ2-7; V: TRBV20-1; DNA: TGCAGTGCTGTTGACAGCTACGAGCAGTACTTC; CDR3: CSAVDSYEQYF
size: .; D: .; J: TRBJ2-7; V: TRBV27; DNA: TGTGCCAGCCGACGGGGGGCAGAGACCTACGAGCAGTACTTC; CDR3: CASRRGAETYEQYF
size: .; D: TRBD1; J: TRBJ1-2; V: TRBV7-8; DNA: TGTGCCAGCAGCGGGACAGGGTTAGGCTACACCTTC; CDR3: CASSGTGLGYTF
size: .; D: .; J: TRBJ2-7; V: TRBV28; DNA: TGTGCCAGCAGGGGACAAGGGGTCTACGAGCAGTACTTC; CDR3: CASRGQGVYEQYF
size: .; D: .; J: TRBJ2-3; V: TRBV7-2; DNA: TGTGCCAGCAGCTTTCAACCACTTAGCACAGATACGCAGTATTTT; CDR3: CASSFQPLSTDTQYF
size: .; D: TRBD2; J: TRBJ2-2; V: TRBV28; DNA: TGTGCCAGCAGTTTGTCCGGGACTAGCGGGGGGGTACGTACCGGGGAGCTGTTTTTT; CDR3: CASSLSGTSGGVRTGELFF
size: .; D: .; J: TRBJ1-1; V: TRBV18; DNA: TGTGCCAGCTCACCAGGGGAGGGTAACACTGAAGCTTTCTTT; CDR3: CASSPGEGNTEAFF
size: .; D: TRBD1; J: TRBJ2-3; V: TRBV7-3; DNA: TGTGCCAGCAGCCCAACAGGGGTTTTGAGCACAGATACGCAGTATTTT; CDR3: CASSPTGVLSTDTQYF
size: .; D: TRBD1; J: TRBJ1-5; V: TRBV18; DNA: TGTGCCAGCTCAGGGGGACAGTATAGCAATCAGCCCCAGCATTTT; CDR3: CASSGGQYSNQPQHF
size: .; D: .; J: TRBJ1-3; V: TRBV5-1; DNA: TGCGCCAGCAGCTTGGCCTTGCGGGTCGGTCCTGGAAACACCATATATTTT; CDR3: CASSLALRVGPGNTIYF
size: .; D: TRBD1; J: TRBJ2-3; V: TRBV28; DNA: TGTGCCAGCAGACCCCGGACAGGGGGAAGAACAGATACGCAGTATTTT; CDR3: CASRPRTGGRTDTQYF
size: .; D: TRBD2; J: TRBJ2-3; V: TRBV6-5; DNA: TGTGCCAGCACGCACTTAGCGGGGGGGCCAGATACGCAGTATTTT; CDR3: CASTHLAGGPDTQYF
size: .; D: .; J: TRBJ2-3; V: TRBV2; DNA: TGTGCCAGCAGTGCTCGGAGCACAGATACGCAGTATTTT; CDR3: CASSARSTDTQYF
size: once; D: TRBD1; J: TRBJ2-1; V: TRBV7-9; DNA: TGTGCCAGCAGCCCTACCGGCGCAGGGGGTGACAATGAGCAGTTCTTC; CDR3: CASSPTGAGGDNEQFF
size: .; D: TRBD1; J: TRBJ2-2; V: TRBV6-5; DNA: TGTGCCAGTGGACAGGGGGTATCCGGGGAGCTGTTTTTT; CDR3: CASGQGVSGELFF
size: .; D: .; J: TRBJ1-6; V: TRBV28; DNA: TGTGCCAGCAGACCCTCGACAGGTCGCTCACCCCTCCACTTT; CDR3: CASRPSTGRSPLHF
size: once; D: .; J: TRBJ1-1; V: TRBV6-5; DNA: TGTGCCAGCAGTTCCCTCGGGACTGAAGCTTTCTTT; CDR3: CASSSLGTEAFF
size: .; D: .; J: TRBJ1-2; V: TRBV28; DNA: TGTGCCAGCAGCCCAGGGAGGGGCTATGGCTACACCTTC; CDR3: CASSPGRGYGYTF
size: .; D: .; J: TRBJ1-2; V: TRBV6-5; DNA: TGTGCCAGCAGGTCTACAGGGCACTCCTACTATGGCTACACCTTC; CDR3: CASRSTGHSYYGYTF